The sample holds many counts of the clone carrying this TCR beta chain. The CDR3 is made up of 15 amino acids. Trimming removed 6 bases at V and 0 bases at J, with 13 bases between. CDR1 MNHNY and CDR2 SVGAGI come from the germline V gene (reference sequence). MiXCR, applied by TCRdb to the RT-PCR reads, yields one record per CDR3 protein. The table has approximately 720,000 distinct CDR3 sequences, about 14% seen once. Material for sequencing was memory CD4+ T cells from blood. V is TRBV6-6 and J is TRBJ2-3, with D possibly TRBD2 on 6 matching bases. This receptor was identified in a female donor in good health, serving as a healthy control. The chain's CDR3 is CASSLLATSTDTQYF. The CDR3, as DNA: TGTGCCAGCAGCCTACTAGCTACTAGCACAGATACGCAGTATTTT.